This TCR beta chain is from a study of blood T cell repertoires in COVID-19. Study context: Collection of acute and convalescent COVID-19 samples took place in the United States, Italy and Spain.

CDR1 and CDR2 (germline): PRHDT, FYEKMQ (reference sequence). The ends were cut back, 3 bases at V and 0 bases at J, with 6 bases in the middle. The CDR3 loop spans 14 amino acids. Per the study methods: Amplified reference gene primers provided the basis for estimating nucleated cell counts. The repertoire was sequenced with immunoSEQ multiplex PCR; TCRdb's copy has only in-frame clones and lacks some. V, J and clone size are those of that table, while D and trimming were read from the DNA. The repertoire consists of 60,000 to 85,000 clones, with about four fifths occurring once and the leading ten covering 18%.

Sequencing was performed on peripheral blood. This receptor was identified in a man aged 70-80 years who had recovered from COVID-19. The gene calls are TRBV13 and TRBJ1-3; D is unclear. CDR3 sequence reads: CASSFKLSGNTIYF. The CDR3, as DNA: TGTGCCAGCAGCTTTAAACTCTCTGGAAACACCATATATTTT.